The 31 T cell receptor beta chains below were found in one sample sequenced in a study of T cells in Graves' hyperthyroidism and ophthalmopathy. TCR beta CDR3 sequences were amplified from RNA transcripts. When the TCR CDR3 underwent first-round RT-PCR, the HTBI primer set was used. Via MiXCR, TCRdb re-called the multiplex PCR reads, giving one row per CDR3 protein. The sample has about 99,000 distinct CDR3 sequences, approximately 50% seen once; the top ten hold approximately 25%. Input material: blood. The receptors originated from a man in his forties or fifties with Graves' hyperthyroidism.

This clonotype was counted at least ten times. The genes are TRBV9 and TRBJ2-2; the match to TRBD1 covers 9 bases. Trimming removed 0 bases from V and 3 bases from J; junction bases left unmatched: 3. Looked up from germline, CDR1 is SGDLS and CDR2 is YYNGEE. The CDR3 covers 16 residues. The CDR3 region has the DNA TGTGCCAGCAGCGTAGATGGGACAGGGCACACCGGGGAGCTGTTTTTT. Amino acids: CASSVDGTGHTGELFF. The entire variable domain, with the rest obtained from reference TRBV9 and TRBJ2-2, is as follows: DSGVTQTPKHLITATGQRVTLRCSPRSGDLSVYWYQQSLDQGLQFLIQYYNGEERAKGNILERFSAQQFPDLHSELNLSSLELGDSALYFCASSVDGTGHTGELFFGEGSRLTVL.

In this sample, this clonotype turned up many times. The rearrangement links TRBV4-2 to TRBJ1-4; TRBD1 might be the D (5 bases). The germline CDR1 and CDR2 sequences are LGHNA and YNFKEQ. Trimming removed 0 bases at V and 6 bases at J, with 11 bases between. The CDR3 totals 15 residues. CDR3 region: CASSQDRVTDEKLFF. DNA of the CDR3: TGTGCCAGCAGCCAAGATCGGGTGACAGATGAAAAACTGTTTTTT.

Points on this clonotype: The junction departs from germline at one end; a sequencing error may be responsible. The chain carries TRBV15 and TRBJ2-6; D is ambiguous. CDR3 size: 15 residues. The germline CDR1 and CDR2 sequences are LNHNV and YYDKDF (reference sequence). The CDR3 DNA reads TGTGCCGCCAGCAGCCGGAGCTCTGGGGCCAACGTCCTGACTTTC. Its translation is CAASSRSSGANVLTF.

Comment on this clonotype: One end of the junction varies from germline; a read error may be responsible. The chain carries TRBV24-1 and TRBJ2-7, with 7 nucleotides matching TRBD2. Germline V gene lookup returns CDR1 KGHDR and CDR2 SFDVKD. This CDR3 region has 15 residues. CDR3 coding DNA: TGTGCCACCAGTGATCCTCTAGCGGCCGCCTACGAGCAGTGCTTC. Its protein is CATSDPLAAAYEQCF.

The gene calls are TRBV25-1 and TRBJ1-2, with 7 bases fitting TRBD1. Trimming removed 4 bases from V and 7 bases from J; junction bases left unmatched: 9. Germline CDR1 is MGHDK and CDR2 is SYGVNS. The CDR3 is made up of 14 amino acids. CDR3 in DNA: TGTGCCAGCAGTGCCTCCGACAGGGTGGGTGGCTACACCTTC. Amino acids: CASSASDRVGGYTF.

The chain couples TRBV20-1 to TRBJ1-4, with a tentative D call TRBD1 (5 bases). Trimming left V 3 bases short and J 8 bases short, with 22 bases between. Germline values: CDR1 DFQATT, CDR2 SNEGSKA (reference sequence). This CDR3 is 16 amino acids long. The DNA of the CDR3 is TGCAGTGCTAGGAGCGACCTGGGGCAGGGCTACGAAAAACTGTTTTTT. Amino acid sequence: CSARSDLGQGYEKLFF.

The chain joins TRBV25-1 to TRBJ2-1; TRBD1 agrees at 8 bases. The CDR3 spans 15 residues. Germline V CDR1 and CDR2: MGHDK, SYGVNS. After removal of 3 bases from V and 4 bases from J, the junction contained 5 bases not matched to a gene. CDR3 sequence reads: CASSDRTGWYNEQFF. Written as DNA, the CDR3 is TGTGCCAGCAGTGACCGGACAGGGTGGTACAATGAGCAGTTCTTC.

Worth noting for this clonotype: Since a much larger clone is just one base distant, this may be a read error. The CDR3 carries no conserved terminal phenylalanine or tryptophan, so it likely arises from a read error. The V gene is TRBV5-6, the J gene TRBJ1-2; no clear D. CDR3 length: 13 residues. The germline V gene has CDR1 SGHDT and CDR2 YYEEEE. The germline V and J ends were trimmed by 2 bases and 3 bases, with 8 bases remaining between them. The CDR3 DNA reads TGTGCCAGCAGCTTTAGTGAGGACTATGGCTACACCTCC. The encoded protein is CASSFSEDYGYTS.

This clonotype has at least ten counts. The rearrangement links TRBV24-1 to TRBJ2-5; 12 bases fit TRBD2. This CDR3 has 16 amino acids. V dropped 2 bases and J dropped 2; count of bases not matched to a gene: 2. Looked up from germline, CDR1 is KGHDR and CDR2 is SFDVKD. In DNA, the CDR3 is TGTGCCACCAGTGATTCTAGCGGGGGGGATCAAGAGACCCAGTACTTC. Residues: CATSDSSGGDQETQYF.

The chain couples TRBV5-1 to TRBJ2-7; D not resolved. The CDR3 runs 8 residues. Looked up from germline, CDR1 is SGHRS and CDR2 is YFSETQ. Between the trimmed V and J ends, which lost 5 bases and 7 bases, there was a span of 1 base. CDR3 loop: CASREQYF. In DNA form, the CDR3 reads TGCGCCAGCAGAGAGCAGTACTTC.

This clonotype was observed at least ten times. The chain is built from TRBV9 and TRBJ2-1; 8 bases line up with TRBD2. CDR1 SGDLS and CDR2 YYNGEE come from the germline V gene. CDR3 length equals 15 residues. V was clipped by 3 bases and J by 6 bases; unmatched bases: 8. The CDR3 DNA sequence: TGTGCCAGCAGCGCGGACAGCGGGGGTTTCAATGAGCAGTTCTTC. Translation gives CASSADSGGFNEQFF.

Points on this clonotype: This sequence may be a read error, since a much larger clone differs from it by one base. The CDR3 does not end in the conserved phenylalanine or tryptophan, so this is likely a read error. This rearrangement joins TRBV5-4 to TRBJ1-1; the D is unclear. This CDR3 is 14 amino acids long. Germline-derived CDR1 and CDR2 are SGHNT and YYREEE (reference sequence). The CDR3, as DNA: TGCGCCAGCAGCCAAGAAGTCAGAAACACTGAAGCTTTCTTG. This gives the protein CASSQEVRNTEAFL.

The table lists this clonotype with many counts. This chain connects TRBV7-9 to TRBJ2-3; 9 nucleotides match TRBD2. The V and J ends lost 5 bases and 4 bases, in that order; junction bases with no gene match: 7. This CDR3 region has 15 residues. Germline values: CDR1 SEHNR, CDR2 FQNEAQ (reference sequence). CDR3 coding DNA: TGTGCCAGCAGCCATCCGGGACTAGCTGCAGATACGCAGTATTTT. Amino acids: CASSHPGLAADTQYF. The full variable domain, completed using reference TRBV7-9 and TRBJ2-3, is DTGVSQNPRHKITKRGQNVTFRCDPISEHNRLYWYRQTLGQGPEFLTYFQNEAQLEKSRLLSDRFSAERPKGSFSTLEIQRTEQGDSAMYLCASSHPGLAADTQYFGPGTRLTVL.

At least ten counts were recorded for this clonotype. The chain carries TRBV19 and TRBJ2-7; D tentatively fits TRBD1 or TRBD2 (5 bases each). CDR1 LNHDA and CDR2 SQIVND come from the germline V gene (reference sequence). CDR3 length equals 14 residues. Trimming shortened V by 5 bases and J by 6 bases, and 17 bases separated the two germline ends. For the CDR3, the DNA is TGTGCCAGTAGTGGGGACGGGGACGGGGCCGAGCAGTACTTC. This codes for CASSGDGDGAEQYF.

This clonotype was observed once. V is TRBV2 and J is TRBJ2-3, with 11 bases fitting TRBD2. V dropped 6 bases and J dropped 2; count of bases not matched to a gene: 7. CDR3 length: 16 amino acids. Germline V gene lookup returns CDR1 SNHLY and CDR2 FYNNEI. Here the CDR3 reads CASRESSGRVTDTQYF. In DNA form, the CDR3 reads TGTGCCAGCAGGGAGAGTAGCGGGAGGGTCACAGATACGCAGTATTTT.

The V and J genes are TRBV10-2 and TRBJ2-7; D might be TRBD2 (5 bases). CDR3 size: 15 residues. V was pared by 2 bases and J by 5 bases, with 16 bases between. Germline V gives CDR1 WSHSY, CDR2 SAAADI. The DNA of the CDR3 is TGCGCCAGCAGTGAGCCTAGCTTGAACCACGACGAGCAGTACTTC. Its protein is CASSEPSLNHDEQYF.

The chain carries TRBV7-2 and TRBJ2-1; 11 bases are a match to TRBD2. V lost 5 bases, J lost 9 bases, and 6 bases stayed unmatched. The germline gives CDR1 SGHTA, CDR2 FQGNSA. The CDR3 covers 14 residues. Written as DNA, the CDR3 is TGTGCCAGCAGCCCCCTACTAGCGGGAGTTGAGCAGTTCTTC. It yields the protein CASSPLLAGVEQFF. The whole variable domain, filled in from reference TRBV7-2 and TRBJ2-1, reads GAGVSQSPSNKVTEKGKDVELRCDPISGHTALYWYRQSLGQGLEFLIYFQGNSAPDKSGLPSDRFSAERTGGSVSTLTIQRTQQEDSAVYLCASSPLLAGVEQFFGPGTRLTVL.

The V call is TRBV19, the J call TRBJ1-1, with D possibly TRBD1 on 5 matching bases. The germline gives CDR1 LNHDA, CDR2 SQIVND (reference sequence). CDR3 length equals 14 residues. V was pared by 5 bases and J by 3 bases, with 13 bases between. The CDR3 here is CASSPTRGDTEAFF. CDR3 nucleotide sequence: TGTGCCAGTAGTCCGACAAGAGGGGACACTGAAGCTTTCTTT.

The chain has TRBV7-6 and TRBJ1-1; 9 bases match TRBD1. CDR3 length: 11 amino acids. CDR1 and CDR2 from the germline V gene are SGHVS and FNYEAQ. V lost 6 bases and J lost 8; bases outside the gene matches: 1. The CDR3 DNA sequence: TGTGCCAGCAGGGGGACAGGGGAAGCTTTCTTT. It is translated as CASRGTGEAFF. Combining the CDR3 with reference TRBV7-6 and TRBJ1-1 gives the whole variable domain GAGVSQSPRYKVTKRGQDVALRCDPISGHVSLYWYRQALGQGPEFLTYFNYEAQQDKSGLPNDRFSAERPEGSISTLTIQRTEQRDSAMYRCASRGTGEAFFGQGTRLTVV.

Points on this clonotype: One end of the junction is discordant with germline, which a read error may explain. This chain connects TRBV7-2 to TRBJ2-1, with TRBD1 matching 7 bases. The CDR3 totals 15 residues. In germline, CDR1 is SGHTA, CDR2 FQGNSA. CDR3 loop: CASTSFWTGYTEQFF. The DNA of the CDR3 is TGTGCCAGCACCTCCTTTTGGACAGGTTACACTGAGCAGTTCTTC. Full variable domain (missing parts from reference TRBV7-2 and TRBJ2-1): GAGVSQSPSNKVTEKGKDVELRCDPISGHTALYWYRQSLGQGLEFLIYFQGNSAPDKSGLPSDRFSAERTGGSVSTLTIQRTQQEDSAVYLCASTSFWTGYTEQFFGPGTRLTVL.

The sample holds one count of this clonotype. V gene TRBV15 combines with J gene TRBJ2-6, with TRBD1 identical over 10 bases. J was trimmed by 14 bases and V by 1 base; bases with no gene match: 17. The CDR3 length is 18 residues. CDR1 and CDR2 from the germline V gene are LNHNV and YYDKDF (reference sequence). The CDR3 DNA sequence: TGTGCCACCAGCAGAGTAGGGGGACAGGGGAATTCAAAAATCTTCCTGACTTTC. Translation: CATSRVGGQGNSKIFLTF.

This clonotype has ten or more counts. The chain combines TRBV5-1 with TRBJ2-7; 12 bases map to TRBD2. CDR1 is SGHRS and CDR2 is YFSETQ in the germline V gene. J gave up 6 bases and V 5 bases, and 15 bases lay outside the gene matches. This CDR3 comprises 17 residues. The CDR3: CASSPGALAGGAGEQYF. The CDR3 DNA follows: TGCGCCAGCAGTCCCGGGGCTCTAGCGGGAGGGGCAGGCGAGCAGTACTTC.

This clonotype showed up just a few times. CDR3 sequence reads: CASTPTGPYYGYTF. The CDR3 DNA follows: TGTGCCAGCACCCCGACAGGGCCCTATTATGGCTACACCTTC. This chain uses TRBV28 with TRBJ1-2; 7 positions agree with TRBD1. The length of the CDR3 is 14 residues. With V trimmed by 7 bases and J by 5 bases, 10 bases remained unmatched. Germline lookup yields CDR1 MDHEN and CDR2 SYDVKM.

This clonotype was observed a few times. This chain joins TRBV18 and TRBJ2-6; TRBD1 matches 10 bases. Losses at the gene ends were 5 bases for V and 2 bases for J; bases not matched to a gene: 3. In germline, CDR1 is KGHSH, CDR2 LQKENI. The CDR3 runs 16 residues. Here the CDR3 reads CASSSGTGAGANVLTF. The DNA of the CDR3 is TGTGCCAGCTCATCCGGGACAGGGGCTGGGGCCAACGTCCTGACTTTC.

This clonotype was seen a single time. The gene calls are TRBV7-2 and TRBJ1-2, with 8 bases lining up with TRBD1. With V trimmed by 5 bases and J by 8 bases, 7 bases remained unmatched. The germline V gene has CDR1 SGHTA and CDR2 FQGNSA. The CDR3 extends over 13 amino acids. DNA for the CDR3: TGTGCCAGCAGCCTACCGACAGGGGCCGGCTACACCTTC. Amino acids: CASSLPTGAGYTF. The complete variable domain, with remaining parts taken from reference TRBV7-2 and TRBJ1-2, reads GAGVSQSPSNKVTEKGKDVELRCDPISGHTALYWYRQSLGQGLEFLIYFQGNSAPDKSGLPSDRFSAERTGGSVSTLTIQRTQQEDSAVYLCASSLPTGAGYTFGSGTRLTVV.

The rearrangement links TRBV5-1 to TRBJ2-5, with D possibly being TRBD1 or TRBD2 (5 bases each). Germline assignment: CDR1 SGHRS and CDR2 YFSETQ. The CDR3 is made up of 15 amino acids. V lost 0 bases, J lost 4 bases, and 13 bases lay in between. The CDR3 reads CASSLAQGDGETQYF. The DNA of the CDR3 is TGCGCCAGCAGCTTGGCCCAAGGGGACGGAGAGACCCAGTACTTC.

V is TRBV20-1 and J is TRBJ1-2; D is uncertain. The length of the CDR3 is 14 residues. Trimming pared 3 bases from V and 8 bases from J, leaving 19 bases between. Germline CDR1 and CDR2: DFQATT and SNEGSKA (reference sequence). For the CDR3, the DNA is TGCAGTGCTAGTGAAAGACACGGGTTGTCGGGCTACACCTTC. Its translation: CSASERHGLSGYTF.

For this clonotype: One junction end disagrees with the germline gene, perhaps due to a read error. This chain uses TRBV9 with TRBJ2-7; TRBD2 is a possible D gene (5 bases). The CDR3 has 14 amino acids. The V gene's germline CDR1 is SGDLS and CDR2 YYNGEE. The DNA for the CDR3 is TGCGCCAGCAGCGTCGCGGGTAGCCCCTACGAGCAGTACTTC. Translating gives CASSVAGSPYEQYF.

V is TRBV7-9 and J is TRBJ2-7; 7 bases line up with TRBD1. The CDR3 sequence is 14 residues long. Germline V lookup: CDR1 SEHNR, CDR2 FQNEAQ (reference sequence). V trimming: 5 bases; J trimming: 0 bases; junction bases outside the gene matches: 4. CDR3 sequence reads: CASSERQGSYEQYF. The CDR3 region has the DNA TGTGCCAGCAGCGAAAGACAGGGCTCCTACGAGCAGTACTTC. The complete variable domain, with remaining parts taken from reference TRBV7-9 and TRBJ2-7, reads DTGVSQNPRHKITKRGQNVTFRCDPISEHNRLYWYRQTLGQGPEFLTYFQNEAQLEKSRLLSDRFSAERPKGSFSTLEIQRTEQGDSAMYLCASSERQGSYEQYFGPGTRLTVT.

This clonotype was found many times. The rearrangement joins TRBV7-8 to TRBJ2-7; 8 nucleotides line up with TRBD2. The junction had 11 bases not matched to a gene; V was cut back by 1 base and J by 6 bases. This CDR3 spans 16 amino acids. Germline V lookup: CDR1 SGHVS, CDR2 FQNEAQ. The DNA for the CDR3 is TGTGCCAGCAGCTTAGGGACGACTAGCGCGAGGCCCGAGCAGTACTTC. Translation: CASSLGTTSARPEQYF.

This clonotype showed up many times. The chain joins TRBV10-1 to TRBJ2-5; 7 bases match TRBD1. This CDR3 contains 14 residues. J gave up 2 bases and V 6 bases, and 6 bases lay outside the gene matches. Germline values: CDR1 WNHNN, CDR2 SYGVQD (reference sequence). This chain's CDR3 is CASRGTATQETQYF. The CDR3, as DNA: TGCGCCAGCAGGGGGACAGCCACACAAGAGACCCAGTACTTC.